The T cell receptor beta chain described here comes from a study of preoperative IRX-2 immunotherapy in early breast cancer (dated by TCRdb to between 2018 and 2021). The treatment or condition label of this sample denotes: preoperative locoregional IRX-2 cytokine immunotherapy. The samples were obtained from a phase Ib study that tested preoperative, locoregional IRX-2 cytokine immunotherapy designed to prime immune responses. Patients with early-stage breast cancer who were given IRX-2 before surgery served as donors. The germline V gene encodes CDR1 LNHDA and CDR2 SQIVND (reference sequence). V sheds 8 bases and J sheds 1 base, leaving 17 bases between their ends. The CDR3 measures 15 amino acids from cysteine to phenylalanine. Left in the record is the CDR3 DNA by itself, 45 bases read in frame from the first base. Library creation used the immunoSEQ multiplex PCR assay. This is the immuneACCESS table as TCRdb keeps it, with only in-frame sequences that have V and J called. A part of the clones is gone; compared with another copy, unresolved V genes explain less than half, and the rest is unexplained. In all, the sample holds 10,000 to 15,000 clones, and around 90% of those were seen once. The ten largest make up roughly 29% of the sample.

With regard to this clone: The target of this receptor is not known. No clone much larger than this one lies a single base away; base qualities are absent.

This receptor chain uses TRBV19 and TRBJ1-1, with a tentative D gene TRBD1 over 6 matching bases. Sample collection was performed from a patient treated with IRX-2 immunotherapy. This receptor was taken from a human donor with breast cancer. The CDR3 region: CASEPGGPQNTEAFF. The sequenced DNA: TGTGCCAGTGAACCCGGGGGCCCCCAGAACACTGAAGCTTTCTTT.